This T cell receptor (beta chain) was identified in a study of control samples from healthy donors and cancer patients. V was trimmed by 6 bases and J by 8 bases, leaving 16 bases between them. The CDR3 has 13 residues. Assay: immunoSEQ multiplex PCR; the TCRdb copy retains only in-frame clones and omits some. The data hold approximately 41,000 clones, with approximately 94% observed a single time. The J gene is TRBJ1-2, the V gene TRBV12-3 or TRBV12-4; the D is unclear. The clonotype comes from a man in his 60s in good health. Sequenced input: blood. The CDR3 nucleotides read TGTGCCAGCAGCTCCGACACCGGAGGCGGCTACACCTTC. The encoded protein is CASSSDTGGGYTF.